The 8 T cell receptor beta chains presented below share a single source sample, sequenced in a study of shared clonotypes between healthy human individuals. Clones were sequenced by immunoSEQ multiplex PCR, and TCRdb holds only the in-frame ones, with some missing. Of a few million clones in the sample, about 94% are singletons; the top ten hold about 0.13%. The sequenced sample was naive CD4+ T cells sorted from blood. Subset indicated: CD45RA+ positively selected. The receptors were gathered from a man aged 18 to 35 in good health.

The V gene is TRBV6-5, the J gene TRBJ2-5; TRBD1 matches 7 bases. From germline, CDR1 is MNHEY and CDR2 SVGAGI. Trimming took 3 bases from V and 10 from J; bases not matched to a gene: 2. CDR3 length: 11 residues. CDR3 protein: CASSYRDSQYF. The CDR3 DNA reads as TGTGCCAGCAGTTATCGGGACAGCCAGTACTTC.

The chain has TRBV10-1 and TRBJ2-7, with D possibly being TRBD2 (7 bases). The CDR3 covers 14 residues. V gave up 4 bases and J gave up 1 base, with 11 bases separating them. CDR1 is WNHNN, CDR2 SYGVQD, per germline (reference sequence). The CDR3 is CASSGGGDSYEQYF. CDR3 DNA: TGCGCCAGCAGTGGAGGGGGGGATTCCTACGAGCAGTACTTC.

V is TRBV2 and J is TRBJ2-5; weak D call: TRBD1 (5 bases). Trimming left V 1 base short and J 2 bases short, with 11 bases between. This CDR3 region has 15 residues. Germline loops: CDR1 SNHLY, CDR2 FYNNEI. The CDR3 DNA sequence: TGTGCCAGCAGTGAAGTCTTGGGGCCGCAAGAGACCCAGTACTTC. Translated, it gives CASSEVLGPQETQYF.

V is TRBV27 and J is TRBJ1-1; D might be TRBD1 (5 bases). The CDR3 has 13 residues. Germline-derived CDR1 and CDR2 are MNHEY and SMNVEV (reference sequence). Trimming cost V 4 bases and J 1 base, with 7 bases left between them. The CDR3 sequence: CASSWGRNTEAFF. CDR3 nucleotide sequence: TGTGCCAGCAGTTGGGGGAGGAACACTGAAGCTTTCTTT.

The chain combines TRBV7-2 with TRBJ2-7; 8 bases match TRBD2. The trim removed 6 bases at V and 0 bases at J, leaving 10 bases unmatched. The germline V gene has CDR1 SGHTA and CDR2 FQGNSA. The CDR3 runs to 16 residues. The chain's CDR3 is CASRPSLAGSSYEQYF. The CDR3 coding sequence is TGTGCCAGCAGACCCTCCCTAGCGGGCAGCTCCTACGAGCAGTACTTC.

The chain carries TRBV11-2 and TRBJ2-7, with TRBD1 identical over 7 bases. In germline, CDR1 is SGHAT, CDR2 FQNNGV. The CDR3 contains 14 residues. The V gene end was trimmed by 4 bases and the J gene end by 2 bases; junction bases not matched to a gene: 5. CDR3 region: CASSYGTVAYEQYF. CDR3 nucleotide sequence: TGTGCCAGCAGCTACGGGACAGTAGCCTACGAGCAGTACTTC.

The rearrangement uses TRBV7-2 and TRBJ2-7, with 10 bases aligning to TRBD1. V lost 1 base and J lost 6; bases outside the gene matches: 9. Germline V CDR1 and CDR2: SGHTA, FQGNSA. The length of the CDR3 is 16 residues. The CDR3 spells CASSLVSSGTGVEQYF. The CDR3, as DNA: TGTGCCAGCAGCTTAGTCTCAAGCGGGACAGGGGTCGAGCAGTACTTC.

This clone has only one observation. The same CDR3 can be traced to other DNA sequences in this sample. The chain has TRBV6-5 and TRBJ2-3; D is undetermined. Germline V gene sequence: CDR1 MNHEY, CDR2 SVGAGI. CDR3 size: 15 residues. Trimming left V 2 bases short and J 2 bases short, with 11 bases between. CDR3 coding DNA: TGTGCCAGCAGTTACGGGCAAGGGCCCACAGATACGCAGTATTTT. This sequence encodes CASSYGQGPTDTQYF.